A single sample gave rise to the 28 T cell receptor beta chains below, sequenced in a study of blood T cells in healthy people across ages. Next came a second PCR, run for about 6 to 12 cycles, which used a sample-barcoded 5' primer along with a J-beta primer mix. MiXCR, run by TCRdb on the 5' RACE reads, gives a single entry per CDR3 protein. The sample yields roughly 800,000 distinct CDR3 sequences, about 34% seen once. What was sequenced was blood. The receptors stem from a young man in good health.

The chain uses TRBV6-5 and TRBJ2-5; 10 bases agree with TRBD2. This CDR3 spans 15 amino acids. V shed 6 bases, J shed 6 bases, and the junction held 10 bases outside the gene matches. From germline, CDR1 is MNHEY and CDR2 SVGAGI. The CDR3 DNA reads TGTGCCAGCAGCCGCCAGCGGGGGGGGATTAAGACCCAGTACTTC. Residues: CASSRQRGGIKTQYF.

This clonotype occurred a few times. The rearrangement joins TRBV6-6 to TRBJ2-5, with 7 bases lining up with TRBD1. V shed 10 bases, J shed 3 bases, and the junction held 8 bases outside the gene matches. This CDR3 contains 13 residues. Germline V gene lookup returns CDR1 MNHNY and CDR2 SVGAGI (reference sequence). In DNA, the CDR3 is TGTGCCATCACGACAGGGATTGAAGAGACCCAGTACTTC. Encoded protein: CAITTGIEETQYF.

The chain recombines TRBV10-3 with TRBJ2-5, with 9 bases matching TRBD1. The end of the DNA is better explained by TRBJ2-7, so the J call may be wrong. The germline V gene encodes CDR1 ENHRY and CDR2 SYGVKD. CDR3 length: 12 residues. CDR3 in DNA: TGTGCCACGGGGACAGGGTCGAGCGAGCAGTACTTC. This gives the protein CATGTGSSEQYF.

The table lists this clonotype with a few counts. V usage is TRBV5-1 and J usage is TRBJ2-2; TRBD1 matches at 7 bases. The CDR3 runs to 15 residues. After removal of 4 bases from V and 1 base from J, the junction contained 4 bases not matched to a gene. The germline V gene has CDR1 SGHRS and CDR2 YFSETQ. The CDR3 is CASSAWTGNTGELFF. Written as DNA, the CDR3 is TGCGCCAGCAGCGCCTGGACAGGGAACACCGGGGAGCTGTTTTTT.

Points on this clonotype: It may be a read error: a sequence one base away is much more abundant. The rearrangement joins TRBV6-5 to TRBJ2-3; D uncertain. This CDR3 comprises 12 residues. Germline V lookup: CDR1 MNHEY, CDR2 SVGAGI. CDR3 coding DNA: TGTGCCAGCAGTTACGTATGGAATACGCGGTATTTT. Translated, it gives CASSYVWNTRYF.

The sample holds a few counts of this clonotype. The CDR3 here is CASSTATGDYGYTF. The CDR3 bases are TGCGCCAGCAGCACGGCTACAGGGGACTATGGCTACACCTTC. The chain joins TRBV5-1 to TRBJ1-2; 7 bases are a match to TRBD1. The ends lost 4 bases at V and 3 bases at J; junction bases unmatched: 6. The CDR3 is 14 amino acids. Looked up from germline, CDR1 is SGHRS and CDR2 is YFSETQ.

The chain employs TRBV20-1 and TRBJ2-3; TRBD2 matches at 7 bases. The CDR3 runs to 15 residues. The germline V gene has CDR1 DFQATT and CDR2 SNEGSKA (reference sequence). CDR3 DNA: TGCAGCCTCCAAGTTCCAGCGGGGCCTGAGGGTACGCAGTATTTT. It translates to CSLQVPAGPEGTQYF.

V and J are TRBV12-3 or TRBV12-4 and TRBJ2-2, with TRBD1 matching over 8 bases. The CDR3 totals 15 residues. Trimming took 7 bases from V and 6 from J; bases not matched to a gene: 10. The CDR3 sequence: CASTGTGGVSGELFF. CDR3 nucleotides: TGTGCCAGCACCGGGACAGGTGGGGTTTCCGGGGAGCTGTTTTTT.

This clonotype was seen only a few times. This chain uses TRBV12-3 or TRBV12-4 with TRBJ1-6; D is uncertain. Trimming removed 3 bases from V and 11 bases from J, with 5 bases in between. The CDR3 length is 11 residues. CDR3 in DNA: TGTGCCAGCAGTTTGGTAGCACCCCTCCACTTT. This codes for CASSLVAPLHF.

The chain uses TRBV5-1 and TRBJ2-1, with D perhaps TRBD2 (6 bases). The CDR3 loop spans 19 amino acids. The V gene lost 3 bases and the J gene lost 0 bases, with 22 bases spanning the gap. The germline CDR1 and CDR2 sequences are SGHRS and YFSETQ. In DNA form, the CDR3 reads TGCGCCAGCAGCTCAGTGGGAGGCGGGGACGGAAGCTCCTACAATGAGCAGTTCTTC. The encoded protein is CASSSVGGGDGSSYNEQFF.

J is TRBJ2-2 and V is TRBV6-1; 10 nucleotides match TRBD1. Germline V gives CDR1 MNHNS, CDR2 SASEGT. The CDR3 is 18 amino acids. Trimming removed 5 bases from V and 4 bases from J; junction bases left unmatched: 13. The CDR3 region has the DNA TGTGCCAGCAGTCGACGGGACAGGGGCATCTTATCCACCGGGGAGCTGTTTTTT. Protein sequence: CASSRRDRGILSTGELFF.

V and J are TRBV4-3 and TRBJ1-4; no clear D. Trimming shortened V by 0 bases and J by 7 bases, and 12 bases separated the two germline ends. The CDR3 has 15 residues. From germline, CDR1 is LGHNA and CDR2 YSLEER. Written as DNA, the CDR3 is TGCGCCAGCAGCCAAGATTTACGAGAGGGTGAAAAACTGTTTTTT. It encodes CASSQDLREGEKLFF.

Only a few counts were recorded for this clonotype. The gene calls are TRBV15 and TRBJ2-1; the D call may be TRBD1 or TRBD2 (6 bases each). Germline V gives CDR1 LNHNV, CDR2 YYDKDF (reference sequence). This CDR3 contains 15 residues. V lost 5 bases and J 3 bases, leaving 14 bases between the germline ends. The CDR3 coding sequence is TGTGCCACCAGCTCACCACAGGGAGGCTACAATGAGCAGTTCTTC. Translation: CATSSPQGGYNEQFF. Based on the CDR3 plus reference TRBV15 and TRBJ2-1, the full variable domain is DAMVIQNPRYQVTQFGKPVTLSCSQTLNHNVMYWYQQKSSQAPKLLFHYYDKDFNNEADTPDNFQSRRPNTSFCFLDIRSPGLGDTAMYLCATSSPQGGYNEQFFGPGTRLTVL.

This chain links TRBV5-1 with TRBJ1-2, with 7 bases lining up with TRBD1. The CDR3 has 18 amino acids. V was clipped by 1 base and J by 0 bases; unmatched bases: 12. Germline-derived CDR1 and CDR2 are SGHRS and YFSETQ. The CDR3, as DNA: TGCGCCAGCAGCTTGCCAGGGGGACGACCAAAGACTAACTATGGCTACACCTTC. Protein: CASSLPGGRPKTNYGYTF. Together with reference TRBV5-1 and TRBJ1-2, the CDR3 gives the full variable domain: KAGVTQTPRYLIKTRGQQVTLSCSPISGHRSVSWYQQTPGQGLQFLFEYFSETQRNKGNFPGRFSGRQFSNSRSEMNVSTLELGDSALYLCASSLPGGRPKTNYGYTFGSGTRLTVV.

This clonotype was detected only a few times. The genes are TRBV6-2 or TRBV6-3 and TRBJ1-2; TRBD1 matches 10 bases. The ends lost 5 bases at V and 4 bases at J; junction bases unmatched: 10. This CDR3 region has 16 residues. Looked up from germline, CDR1 is MNHEY and CDR2 is SVGEGT. The CDR3 DNA follows: TGTGCCAGCAGTGGGACACCGGGACAGGGGCCCTATGGCTACACCTTC. This gives the protein CASSGTPGQGPYGYTF.

The rearrangement links TRBV4-3 to TRBJ2-3; D not certain. The germline CDR1 and CDR2 sequences are LGHNA and YSLEER. V lost 1 base and J 4 bases, leaving 9 bases between the germline ends. The CDR3 contains 14 residues. This chain's CDR3 is CASSQGTLADTQYF. Written as DNA, the CDR3 is TGCGCCAGCAGCCAAGGAACCCTGGCAGATACGCAGTATTTT.

The rearrangement joins TRBV5-1 to TRBJ2-6; D is uncertain. Germline CDR1 and CDR2: SGHRS and YFSETQ. The CDR3 has 15 residues. V dropped 6 bases and J dropped 0 bases, with 10 bases sitting between them. CDR3 sequence (DNA): TGCGCCAGCATTAATCCGAACTCTGGGGCCAACGTCCTGACTTTC. It encodes CASINPNSGANVLTF.

The sample holds one count of this clonotype. The rearrangement uses TRBV4-1 and TRBJ2-1; D may be TRBD1 (5 bases). Trimming cost V 0 bases and J 6 bases, with 18 bases left between them. The CDR3 length is 17 residues. Germline loops: CDR1 MGHRA, CDR2 YSYEKL. CDR3 sequence (DNA): TGCGCCAGCAGCCAAGATCTGGCAGGGAAGCGATTCAATGAGCAGTTCTTC. It encodes CASSQDLAGKRFNEQFF.

By frequency in the sample, this clonotype is medium-sized. The V gene is TRBV12-3 or TRBV12-4, the J gene TRBJ2-3; D is undetermined. The V gene lost 5 bases and the J gene lost 4 bases, with 13 bases spanning the gap. The CDR3 is 14 amino acids. Here the CDR3 reads CASSLAAAADTQYF. The DNA of the CDR3 is TGTGCCAGCAGTCTCGCCGCGGCGGCAGATACGCAGTATTTT.

This clonotype was seen ten or more times. The genes are TRBV5-1 and TRBJ2-1; D is unclear. Trimming took 1 base from V and 2 from J, leaving 13 bases between them. Germline assignment: CDR1 SGHRS and CDR2 YFSETQ. The CDR3 is 16 amino acids. The CDR3 loop reads CASSLTLRSTYNEQFF. In nucleotides, the CDR3 is TGCGCCAGCAGCTTGACACTCAGATCTACCTACAATGAGCAGTTCTTC.

Details on this clonotype: A read error may explain this, as a much larger clone is one base away. CDR3 amino acids: CASSQGGGRRSYNEQYF. In DNA form, the CDR3 reads TGCGCCAGCAGCCAAGGGGGGGGTAGGCGGTCCTACAATGAGCAGTACTTC. The gene calls are TRBV4-1 and TRBJ2-4; 7 bases are shared with TRBD2. This CDR3 region has 17 residues. Trimming removed 1 base from V and 13 bases from J; junction bases left unmatched: 19. From germline, CDR1 is MGHRA and CDR2 YSYEKL.

This clonotype showed up just once. The chain couples TRBV5-1 to TRBJ2-5; TRBD1 matches at 7 bases. The J call may be mistaken, given a closer DNA end match to TRBJ2-7. CDR3 length: 15 residues. CDR1 and CDR2 (germline): SGHRS, YFSETQ. This chain's CDR3 is CASSWQQDRQGEQYF. The DNA of the CDR3 is TGCGCCAGCAGCTGGCAGCAGGACAGGCAGGGCGAGCAGTACTTC.

The chain combines TRBV7-9 with TRBJ1-1; 7 positions agree with TRBD1. The ends lost 5 bases at V and 9 bases at J; junction bases unmatched: 6. The germline V gene has CDR1 SEHNR and CDR2 FQNEAQ (reference sequence). CDR3 size: 12 residues. The CDR3 here is CASSRTGDQAFF. The CDR3 DNA reads TGTGCCAGCAGCCGCACAGGGGATCAAGCTTTCTTT.

J is TRBJ2-5 and V is TRBV4-1, with TRBD2 as a possible D gene (6 bases). Germline V gene data show CDR1 as MGHRA and CDR2 as YSYEKL. The ends were cut back, 3 bases at V and 5 bases at J, with 19 bases in the middle. This CDR3 has 16 residues. As DNA, the CDR3 is TGCGCCAGCAGCCATGAATGGCGGGGAAGAGGGGAGACCCAGTACTTC. Translation gives CASSHEWRGRGETQYF.

This clonotype occurred once. The chain couples TRBV29-1 to TRBJ2-3, with 7 nucleotides matching TRBD1. The V and J ends lost 3 bases and 1 base, in that order; junction bases with no gene match: 4. The germline CDR1 and CDR2 sequences are SQVTM and ANQGSEA. CDR3 length: 14 residues. The CDR3 region has the DNA TGCAGCGTTGACTCAGGGGGAGGCACAGATACGCAGTATTTT. Its protein is CSVDSGGGTDTQYF.

V gene TRBV29-1 combines with J gene TRBJ2-4; D unclear. Germline CDR1 and CDR2: SQVTM and ANQGSEA. The CDR3 consists of 13 residues. V shed 4 bases and J shed 3 bases, with 10 bases lying between them. In DNA form, the CDR3 reads TGCAGCGTTGTGAGCCCGCACAAAAACATTCAGTACTTC. Protein sequence: CSVVSPHKNIQYF.

V and J are TRBV2 and TRBJ2-3; D assignment may be TRBD1 or TRBD2 (5 bases each). The germline V gene encodes CDR1 SNHLY and CDR2 FYNNEI. CDR3 length: 16 residues. Trimming shortened V by 4 bases and J by 2 bases, and 16 bases separated the two germline ends. CDR3 nucleotide sequence: TGTGCCAGCAGTGGGGGGACCCACGAAATCACAGATACGCAGTATTTT. This translates into CASSGGTHEITDTQYF. Complete variable domain (other parts from reference TRBV2 and TRBJ2-3): EPEVTQTPSHQVTQMGQEVILRCVPISNHLYFYWYRQILGQKVEFLVSFYNNEISEKSEIFDDQFSVERPDGSNFTLKIRSTKLEDSAMYFCASSGGTHEITDTQYFGPGTRLTVL.

CDR3 sequence: CASSSPGVAGGTYPYEQYF. The CDR3 nucleotides read TGTGCCAGCAGTTCCCCCGGCGTGGCGGGGGGGACGTATCCCTACGAGCAGTACTTC. This sequence joins TRBV12-3 or TRBV12-4 and TRBJ2-7; 9 nucleotides agree with TRBD2. V lost 4 bases to trimming and J lost 2 bases; unmatched junction nucleotides: 18. This CDR3 has 19 residues.